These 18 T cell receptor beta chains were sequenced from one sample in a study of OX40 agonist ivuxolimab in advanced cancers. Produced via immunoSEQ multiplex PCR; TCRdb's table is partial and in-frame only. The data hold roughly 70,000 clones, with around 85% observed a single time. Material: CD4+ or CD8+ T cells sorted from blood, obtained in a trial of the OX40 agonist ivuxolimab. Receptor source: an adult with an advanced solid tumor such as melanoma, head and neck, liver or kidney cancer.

CDR3 DNA: TGTGCCAGTAGTACTCGGACTAGCGGGGTCTCCTACAATGAGCAGTTCTTC. Amino acids: CASSTRTSGVSYNEQFF. The V and J genes are TRBV19 and TRBJ2-1, with 12 bases identical to TRBD2. Germline CDR1 is LNHDA and CDR2 is SQIVND (reference sequence). The CDR3 has 17 residues. V lost 4 bases, J lost 0 bases, and 4 bases stayed unmatched.

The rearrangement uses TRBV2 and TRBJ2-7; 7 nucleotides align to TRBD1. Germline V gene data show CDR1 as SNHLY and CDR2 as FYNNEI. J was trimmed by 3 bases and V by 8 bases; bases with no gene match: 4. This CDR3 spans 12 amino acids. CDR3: CASRGQVYEQYF. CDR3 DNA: TGTGCCAGCCGAGGACAGGTCTACGAGCAGTACTTC.

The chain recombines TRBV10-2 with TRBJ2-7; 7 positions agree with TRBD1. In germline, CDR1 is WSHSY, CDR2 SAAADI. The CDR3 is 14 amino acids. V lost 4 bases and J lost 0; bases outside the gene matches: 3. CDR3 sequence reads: CASSAGTVSYEQYF. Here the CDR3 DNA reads TGCGCCAGCAGTGCGGGGACAGTCTCCTACGAGCAGTACTTC.

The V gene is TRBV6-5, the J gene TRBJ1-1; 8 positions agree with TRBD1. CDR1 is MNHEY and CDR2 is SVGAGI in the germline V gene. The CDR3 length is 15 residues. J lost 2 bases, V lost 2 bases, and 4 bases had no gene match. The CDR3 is CASSYTDRGNTEAFF. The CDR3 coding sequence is TGTGCCAGCAGTTACACCGACAGGGGTAACACTGAAGCTTTCTTT.

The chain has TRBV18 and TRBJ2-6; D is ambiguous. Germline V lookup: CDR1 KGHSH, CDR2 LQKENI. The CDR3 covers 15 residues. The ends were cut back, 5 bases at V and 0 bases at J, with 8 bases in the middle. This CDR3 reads CASSELNSGANVLTF. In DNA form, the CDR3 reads TGTGCCAGCTCAGAGTTAAACTCTGGGGCCAACGTCCTGACTTTC. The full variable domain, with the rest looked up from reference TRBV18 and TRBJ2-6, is NAGVMQNPRHLVRRRGQEARLRCSPMKGHSHVYWYRQLPEEGLKFMVYLQKENIIDESGMPKERFSAEFPKEGPSILRIQQVVRGDSAAYFCASSELNSGANVLTFGAGSRLTVL.

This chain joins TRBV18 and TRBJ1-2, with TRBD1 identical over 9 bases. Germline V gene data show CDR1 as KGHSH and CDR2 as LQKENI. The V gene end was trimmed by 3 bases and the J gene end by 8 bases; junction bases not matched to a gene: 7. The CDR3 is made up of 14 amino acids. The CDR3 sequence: CASSPPGQGRGYTF. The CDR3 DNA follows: TGTGCCAGCTCACCTCCGGGACAGGGCCGGGGCTACACCTTC.

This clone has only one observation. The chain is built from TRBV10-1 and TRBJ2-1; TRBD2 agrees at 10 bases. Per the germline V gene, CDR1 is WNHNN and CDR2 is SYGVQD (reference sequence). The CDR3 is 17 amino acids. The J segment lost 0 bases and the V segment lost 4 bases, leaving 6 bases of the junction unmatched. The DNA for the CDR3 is TGCGCCAGCAGTGGTGATAGCGGGAGGACCTCCTACAATGAGCAGTTCTTC. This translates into CASSGDSGRTSYNEQFF.

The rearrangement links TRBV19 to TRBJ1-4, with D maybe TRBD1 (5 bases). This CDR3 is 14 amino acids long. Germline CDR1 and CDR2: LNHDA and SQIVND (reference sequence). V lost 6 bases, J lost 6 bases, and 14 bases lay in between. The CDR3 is CASSRRGNDEKLFF. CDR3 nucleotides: TGTGCCAGTAGCCGACGGGGGAACGATGAAAAACTGTTTTTT.

The CDR3 loop reads CASSRSTGGTNEQFF. Written as DNA, the CDR3 is TGTGCCAGCAGCCGCTCCACAGGGGGTACGAATGAGCAGTTCTTC. The rearrangement links TRBV5-4 to TRBJ2-1, with 8 bases aligning to TRBD1. The V segment lost 4 bases and the J segment 7 bases; nucleotides outside the gene matches: 10. CDR1 and CDR2 from the germline V gene are SGHNT and YYREEE (reference sequence). The CDR3 covers 15 residues.

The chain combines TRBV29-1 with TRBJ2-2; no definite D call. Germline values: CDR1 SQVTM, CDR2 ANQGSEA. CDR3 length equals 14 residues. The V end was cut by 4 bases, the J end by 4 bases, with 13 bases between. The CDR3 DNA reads TGCAGCGTTGGGAGTCAGGTGGGCACCGGGGAGCTGTTTTTT. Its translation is CSVGSQVGTGELFF.

The CDR3 sequence is CASSLLASGELFF. In DNA, the CDR3 is TGTGCCAGCAGCTTACTAGCCTCCGGGGAGCTGTTTTTT. The chain combines TRBV7-2 with TRBJ2-2; D might be TRBD2 (5 bases). Germline V lookup: CDR1 SGHTA, CDR2 FQGNSA. This CDR3 is built from 13 residues. Trimming took off 2 bases at V and 6 bases at J, with 7 bases between the two ends.

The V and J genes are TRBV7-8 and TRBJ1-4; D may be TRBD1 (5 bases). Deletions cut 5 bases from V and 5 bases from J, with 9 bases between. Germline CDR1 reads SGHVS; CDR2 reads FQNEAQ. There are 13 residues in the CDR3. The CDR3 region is CASSRWGNEKLFF. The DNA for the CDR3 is TGTGCCAGCAGCCGGTGGGGGAATGAAAAACTGTTTTTT.

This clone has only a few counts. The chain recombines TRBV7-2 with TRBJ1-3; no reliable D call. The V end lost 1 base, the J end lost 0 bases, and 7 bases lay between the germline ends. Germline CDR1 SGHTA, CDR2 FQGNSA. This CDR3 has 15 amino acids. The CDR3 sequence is CASSLGQYSGNTIYF. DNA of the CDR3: TGTGCCAGCAGCTTAGGGCAGTACTCTGGAAACACCATATATTTT.

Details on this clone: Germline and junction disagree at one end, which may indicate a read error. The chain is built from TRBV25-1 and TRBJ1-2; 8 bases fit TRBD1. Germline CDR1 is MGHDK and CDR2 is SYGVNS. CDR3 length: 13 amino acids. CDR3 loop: CASTESGGSGYTF. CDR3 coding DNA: TGTGCCAGCACTGAATCAGGGGGCTCTGGCTACACCTTC.

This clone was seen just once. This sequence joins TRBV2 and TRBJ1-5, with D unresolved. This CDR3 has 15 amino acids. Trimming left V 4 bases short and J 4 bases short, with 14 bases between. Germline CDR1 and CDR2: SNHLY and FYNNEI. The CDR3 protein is CASSGTGRENQPQHF. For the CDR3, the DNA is TGTGCCAGCAGTGGTACTGGACGGGAAAATCAGCCCCAGCATTTT.

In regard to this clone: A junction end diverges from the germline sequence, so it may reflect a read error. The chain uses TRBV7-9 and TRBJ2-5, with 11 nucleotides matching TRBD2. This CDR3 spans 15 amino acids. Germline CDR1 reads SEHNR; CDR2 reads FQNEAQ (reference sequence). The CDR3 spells CASSLAGGSQETQYF. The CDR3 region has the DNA TGTGCCAGCAGCCTAGCGGGAGGATCTCAAGAGACCCAGTACTTC.

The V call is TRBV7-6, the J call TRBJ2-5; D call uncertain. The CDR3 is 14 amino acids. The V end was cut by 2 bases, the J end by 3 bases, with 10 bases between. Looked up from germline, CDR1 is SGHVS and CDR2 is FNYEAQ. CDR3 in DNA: TGTGCCAGCAGCTTATCCACGGTAGAAGAGACCCAGTACTTC. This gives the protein CASSLSTVEETQYF.

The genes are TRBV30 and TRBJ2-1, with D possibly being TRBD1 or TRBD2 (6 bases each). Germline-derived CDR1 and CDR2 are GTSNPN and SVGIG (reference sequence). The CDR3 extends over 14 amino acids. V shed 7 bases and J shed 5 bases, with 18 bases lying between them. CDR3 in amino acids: CAFPRGLNNNEQFF. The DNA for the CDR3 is TGTGCCTTCCCCCGGGGGCTTAACAACAATGAGCAGTTCTTC.